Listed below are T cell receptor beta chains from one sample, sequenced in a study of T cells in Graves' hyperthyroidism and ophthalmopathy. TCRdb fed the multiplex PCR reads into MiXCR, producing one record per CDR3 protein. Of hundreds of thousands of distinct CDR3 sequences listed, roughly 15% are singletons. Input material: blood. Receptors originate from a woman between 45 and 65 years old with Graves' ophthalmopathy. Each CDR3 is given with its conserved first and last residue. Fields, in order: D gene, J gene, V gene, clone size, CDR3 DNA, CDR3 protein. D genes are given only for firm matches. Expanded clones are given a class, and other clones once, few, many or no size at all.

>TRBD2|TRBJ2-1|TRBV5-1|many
TGCGCCAGCAGCTCAACTAGCGGGAGGGCCGGTGAGCAGTTCTTC
CASSSTSGRAGEQFF
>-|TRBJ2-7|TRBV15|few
TGTGCCACCAGCAGAGATTCAGCAACGGGGTACTCCTACGAGCAGTACTTC
CATSRDSATGYSYEQYF
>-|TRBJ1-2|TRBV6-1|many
TGTGCCAGCAGTGGCCCCTCCTCCGGGGGAGCTAACTATGGCTACACCTTC
CASSGPSSGGANYGYTF
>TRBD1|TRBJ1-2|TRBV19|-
TGTGCCAGTAGTATCGGCAGGGGGCGGGGTGGCTACACCTTC
CASSIGRGRGGYTF
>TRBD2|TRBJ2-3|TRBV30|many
TGTGCCTGGAGTGTGGGACTAGGAGGTGCAGATACGCAGTATTTT
CAWSVGLGGADTQYF
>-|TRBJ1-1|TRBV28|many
TGTGCCAGCAGTTCAACCAGCAGGGGTTTAGCTTTCTTT
CASSSTSRGLAFF
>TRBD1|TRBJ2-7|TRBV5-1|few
TGCGCCAGCAGCTTGGAGACAGGGAGTTTCTACGAGCAGTACTTC
CASSLETGSFYEQYF
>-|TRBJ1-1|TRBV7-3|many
TGTGCCAGCAGCTTGGGGGCGCAAGGCACTGAAGCTTTCTTT
CASSLGAQGTEAFF
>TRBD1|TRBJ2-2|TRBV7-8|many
TGTGCCAGCAACCTTATCGGACAGGGAAGAACCGGGGAGCTGTTTTTT
CASNLIGQGRTGELFF
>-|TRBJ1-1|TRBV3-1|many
TGTGCCAGCAGCCAGGACCAAATTTCCACTGAAGCTTTCTTT
CASSQDQISTEAFF
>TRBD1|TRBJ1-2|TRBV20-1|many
TGCAGTGCTAGCGACAGGGAATGGGACTATGGCTACACCTTC
CSASDREWDYGYTF
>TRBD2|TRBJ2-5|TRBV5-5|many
TGTGCCAGCAGCTTGTTAGCGGGGTTGGGAGAGACCCAGTACTTC
CASSLLAGLGETQYF
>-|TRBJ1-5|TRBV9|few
TGTGCCAGCGGGAGGGGCCAGGGAAGCAATCAGCCCCAGCATTTT
CASGRGQGSNQPQHF
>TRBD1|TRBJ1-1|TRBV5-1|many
TGCGCCAGCTCGCAACAGGGGGCTGTCACTGAAGCTTTCTTT
CASSQQGAVTEAFF
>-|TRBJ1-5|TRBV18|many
TGTGCCAGCTCACTCTTGGACAGTCGGCGCAATCAGCCCCAGCATTTT
CASSLLDSRRNQPQHF
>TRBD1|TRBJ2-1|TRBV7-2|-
TGTGCCAGCAGCTTAGGGACAGGGAAAAATGAGCAGTTCTTC
CASSLGTGKNEQFF
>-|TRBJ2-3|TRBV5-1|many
TGCGCCAGCAGCCCCGGACACTCTAGCACAGATACGCAGTATTTT
CASSPGHSSTDTQYF
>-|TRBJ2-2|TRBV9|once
TGTGCCAGCAGCGTCAGCTCCAACACCGGGGAGCTGTTTTTT
CASSVSSNTGELFF
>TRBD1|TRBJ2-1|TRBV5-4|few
TGTGCCAGCAGCATAATAGGACAGGGTTACAATGAGCAGTTCTTC
CASSIIGQGYNEQFF
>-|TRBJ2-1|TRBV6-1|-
TGTGCCAGCACCGAAGGAGTTAGCGGTGAGCAGTTCTTC
CASTEGVSGEQFF
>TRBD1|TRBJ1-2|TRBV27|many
TGTGCCAGCAGTCCTAGGACAGGGGGCAGGTTAGAGAACTATGGCTACACCTTC
CASSPRTGGRLENYGYTF
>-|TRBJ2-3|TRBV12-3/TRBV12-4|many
TGTGCCAGCAGTTCCGGACTAAGCACAGATACGCAGTATTTT
CASSSGLSTDTQYF
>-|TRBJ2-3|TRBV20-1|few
TGCAGTGCTAGGCTCCTCGGGGGAGATCCTCACACAGATACGCAGTATTTT
CSARLLGGDPHTDTQYF
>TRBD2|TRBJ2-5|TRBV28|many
TGTGCCAGCAGTTTCACGGGACTAGCCCAAGAGACCCAGTACTTC
CASSFTGLAQETQYF
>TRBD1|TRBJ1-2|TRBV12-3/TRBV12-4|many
TGTGCCAGCAGTCCCACAGGGGCCAGGGGCTACACCTTC
CASSPTGARGYTF
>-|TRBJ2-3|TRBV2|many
TGTGCCAGCAGTGAAAGGACTCGTCCGGCAGATACGCAGTATTTT
CASSERTRPADTQYF
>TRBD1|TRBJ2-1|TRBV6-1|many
TGTGCCAGCAGCCTCACAGGGGAACTTACCTACAATGAGCAGTTCTTC
CASSLTGELTYNEQFF
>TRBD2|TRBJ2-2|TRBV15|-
TGTGCCACCAGCAGGAGACCGGGACTAGCGACCCGTACCGGGGAGCTGTTTTTT
CATSRRPGLATRTGELFF
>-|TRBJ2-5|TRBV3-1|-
TGTGCCAGCAGCCGAAACTGGGAGACCCAGTACTTC
CASSRNWETQYF